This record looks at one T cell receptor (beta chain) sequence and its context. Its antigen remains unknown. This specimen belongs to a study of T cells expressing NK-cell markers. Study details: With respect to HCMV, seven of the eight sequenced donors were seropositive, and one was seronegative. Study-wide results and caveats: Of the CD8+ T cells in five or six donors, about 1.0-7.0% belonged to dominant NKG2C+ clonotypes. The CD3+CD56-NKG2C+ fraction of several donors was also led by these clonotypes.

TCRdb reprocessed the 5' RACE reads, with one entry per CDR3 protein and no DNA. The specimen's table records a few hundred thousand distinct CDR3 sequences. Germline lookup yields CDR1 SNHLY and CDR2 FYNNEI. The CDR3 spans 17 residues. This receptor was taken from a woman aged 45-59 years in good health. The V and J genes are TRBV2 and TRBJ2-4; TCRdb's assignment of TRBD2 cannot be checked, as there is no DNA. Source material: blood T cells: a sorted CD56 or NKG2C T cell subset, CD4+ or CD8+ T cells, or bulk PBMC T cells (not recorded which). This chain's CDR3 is CASRDRADPLAKNIQYF. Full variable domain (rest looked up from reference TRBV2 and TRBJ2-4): EPEVTQTPSHQVTQMGQEVILRCVPISNHLYFYWYRQILGQKVEFLVSFYNNEISEKSEIFDDQFSVERPDGSNFTLKIRSTKLEDSAMYFCASRDRADPLAKNIQYFGAGTRLSVL.